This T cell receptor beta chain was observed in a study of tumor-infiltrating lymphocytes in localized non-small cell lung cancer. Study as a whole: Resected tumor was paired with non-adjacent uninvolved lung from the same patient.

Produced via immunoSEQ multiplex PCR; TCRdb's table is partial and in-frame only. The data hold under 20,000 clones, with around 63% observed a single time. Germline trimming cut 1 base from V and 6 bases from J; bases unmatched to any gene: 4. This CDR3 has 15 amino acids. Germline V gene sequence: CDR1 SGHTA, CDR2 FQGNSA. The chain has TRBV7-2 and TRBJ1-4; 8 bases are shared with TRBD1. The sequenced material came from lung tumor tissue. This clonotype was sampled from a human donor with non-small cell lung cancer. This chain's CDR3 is CASSLETGEDEKLFF. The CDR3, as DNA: TGTGCCAGCAGCTTAGAGACAGGGGAGGATGAAAAACTGTTTTTT.